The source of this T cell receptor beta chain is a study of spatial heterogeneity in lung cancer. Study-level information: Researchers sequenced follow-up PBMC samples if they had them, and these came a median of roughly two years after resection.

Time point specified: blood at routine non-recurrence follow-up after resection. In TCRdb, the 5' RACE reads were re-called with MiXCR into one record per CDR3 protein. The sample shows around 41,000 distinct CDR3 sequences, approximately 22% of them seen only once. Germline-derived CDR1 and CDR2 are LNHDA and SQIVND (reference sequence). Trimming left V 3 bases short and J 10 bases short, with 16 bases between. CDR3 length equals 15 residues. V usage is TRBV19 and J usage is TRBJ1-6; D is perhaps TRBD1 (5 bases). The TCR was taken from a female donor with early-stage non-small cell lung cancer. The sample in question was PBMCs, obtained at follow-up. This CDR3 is CASSISPQGSSPLHF. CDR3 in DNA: TGTGCCAGTAGTATTTCCCCTCAGGGCAGCTCACCCCTCCACTTT.